Here is one T cell receptor beta chain with its context. Its target is not known. The CDR3 has 14 residues. Germline lookup yields CDR1 MGHDK and CDR2 SYGVNS. J gave up 4 bases and V 4 bases, and 5 bases lay outside the gene matches. By way of CD45RO/CCR7/CD25/CD127/CD95/CD27, the CD4+ regulatory, stem cell-like memory, central memory and naive cells were sorted. Every sorted population was more than 98% pure. This specimen belongs to a study of beta chain features in type 1 diabetes. Overall study results and limits: Type 1 diabetes patients showed a moderate but significant shortening of TCRB CDR3s in all four CD4+ subsets. When VDJ junctions were examined, type 1 diabetes patients showed fewer insertions and more deletions.

The investigators reverse transcribed all of the isolated RNA, so they sequenced expressed TCRB transcripts. Assay used: immunoSEQ multiplex PCR; TCRdb lists only in-frame clones, some missing. This sample has 240,000 or so clones, with 68% found just once. The V gene is TRBV25-1, the J gene TRBJ2-3, with 7 bases matching TRBD2. This clonotype was sampled from a man aged 30 to 45 in good health. Specimen: naive CD4+ T cells from blood. DNA of the CDR3: TGTGCCAGCAGTGTCGGGGGGTTATCAGATACGCAGTATTTT. This sequence encodes CASSVGGLSDTQYF.